This T cell receptor (beta chain) was recovered during a study of blood T cell repertoires in COVID-19. Study context: From T cells, B-cell-depleted T cells, or PBMCs came the material, which was cDNA or gDNA.

Authors' processing steps: Reference gene primers were amplified, and this amplification served to estimate nucleated cell counts. Sequenced by immunoSEQ multiplex PCR; TCRdb stores in-frame clones only, minus some. V, J and clone size derive from that table, while D and trimming were established from the DNA sequence. The sample records 290,000 or so clones, about nine tenths being singletons. The V gene's germline CDR1 is KGHSH and CDR2 LQKENI. The ends were cut back, 6 bases at V and 4 bases at J, with 9 bases in the middle. The CDR3 contains 12 residues. This clone appeared a single time. The chain carries TRBV18 and TRBJ2-5; D uncertain. Sequencing was performed on peripheral blood. The origin of this receptor is a man between 18 and 29 years old with active or convalescent COVID-19. The CDR3 reads CASSPGLETQYF. The CDR3 DNA sequence: TGTGCCAGCTCCCCCGGTTTAGAGACCCAGTACTTC.